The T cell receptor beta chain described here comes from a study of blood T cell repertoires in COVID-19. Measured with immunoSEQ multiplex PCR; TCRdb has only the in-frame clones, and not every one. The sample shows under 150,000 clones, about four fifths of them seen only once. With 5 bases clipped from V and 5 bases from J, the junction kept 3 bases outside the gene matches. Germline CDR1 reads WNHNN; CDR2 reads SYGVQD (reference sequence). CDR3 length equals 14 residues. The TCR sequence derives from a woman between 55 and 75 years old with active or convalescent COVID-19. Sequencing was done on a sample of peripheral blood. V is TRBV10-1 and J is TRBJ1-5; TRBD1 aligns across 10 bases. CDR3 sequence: CASSTGTGDQPQHF. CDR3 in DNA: TGCGCCAGCAGTACCGGGACAGGGGATCAGCCCCAGCATTTT.